The rows below give T cell receptor beta chains drawn from one sample of a study of T cell changes during pregnancy in multiple sclerosis. Clones were read by immunoSEQ multiplex PCR, and TCRdb kept only the in-frame ones, dropping some. The sample includes about 17,000 clones, around 85% of them seen just once. Sequencing used CD8+ T cells from peripheral blood mononuclear cells, obtained after pregnancy. These receptors were collected from a female donor with multiple sclerosis, enrolled in a pregnancy study. Each CDR3 is given with its conserved first and last residue. Each record gives: V gene, D gene, clone size, J gene, CDR3 protein, CDR3 DNA. A D gene is named only where the DNA matches it firmly. Not every row has a clone size; where given, it reads once, few, many or a size class.

>TRBV7-3|NA|NA|TRBJ2-2
CASSLSTSNTGELFF
TGTGCCAGCAGCTTAAGCACATCGAACACCGGGGAGCTGTTTTTT
>TRBV5-1|NA|NA|TRBJ1-1
CASSDADEAFF
TGCGCCAGCAGCGATGCGGATGAAGCTTTCTTT
>TRBV5-1|NA|NA|TRBJ2-2
CASSPGANTGELFF
TGCGCCAGCAGCCCAGGGGCGAACACCGGGGAGCTGTTTTTT
>TRBV4-3|NA|NA|TRBJ2-6
CASSQDRGSGANVLTF
TGCGCCAGCAGCCAAGATCGAGGCTCTGGGGCCAACGTCCTGACTTTC
>TRBV19|TRBD1|NA|TRBJ2-1
CASSTGTEIYNEQFF
TGTGCCAGTAGTACCGGGACAGAAATTTACAATGAGCAGTTCTTC
>TRBV6-4|TRBD1|medium-sized|TRBJ2-1
CASSDSGTGVNEQFF
TGTGCCAGCAGTGACTCAGGGACAGGGGTCAATGAGCAGTTCTTC
>TRBV6-1|TRBD2|once|TRBJ2-7
CATPSGGDEQYF
TGTGCCACCCCTAGCGGGGGGGACGAGCAGTACTTC
>TRBV2|NA|once|TRBJ2-2
CASRSQGRVNTGELFF
TGTGCCAGCAGGTCACAGGGAAGGGTAAACACCGGGGAGCTGTTTTTT
>TRBV2|TRBD2|NA|TRBJ2-1
CASTSSGNSYNEQFF
TGTGCCAGCACCTCAAGCGGGAACTCCTACAATGAGCAGTTCTTC
>TRBV4-3|NA|NA|TRBJ2-3
CASSQATGATDTQYF
TGCGCCAGCAGCCAAGCGACAGGAGCAACAGATACGCAGTATTTT
>TRBV7-9|NA|NA|TRBJ2-3
CASSSDLTIPPDTQYF
TGTGCCAGCAGCTCCGATTTAACTATTCCGCCAGATACGCAGTATTTT
>TRBV6-1|NA|once|TRBJ2-5
CASSEAQGGQETQYF
TGTGCCAGCAGTGAAGCCCAGGGGGGACAAGAGACCCAGTACTTC